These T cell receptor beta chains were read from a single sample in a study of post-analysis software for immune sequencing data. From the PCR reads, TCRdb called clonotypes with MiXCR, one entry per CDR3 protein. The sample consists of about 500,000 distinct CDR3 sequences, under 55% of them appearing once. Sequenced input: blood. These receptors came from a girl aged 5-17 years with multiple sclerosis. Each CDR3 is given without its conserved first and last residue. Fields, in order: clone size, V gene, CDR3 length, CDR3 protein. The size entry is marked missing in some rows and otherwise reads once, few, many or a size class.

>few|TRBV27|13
ASSLPGQLNYGYT
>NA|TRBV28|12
ASSSPDRGTEAF
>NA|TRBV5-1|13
ASSLRRGPYNEQF
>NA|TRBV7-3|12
ASSPSGSADTQY
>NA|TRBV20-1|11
SASEQNNQPQH
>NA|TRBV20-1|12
SISAPDSSYEQY
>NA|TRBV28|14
ASRQGTSGSIYEQY
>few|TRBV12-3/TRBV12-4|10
ASGDDRDEQY
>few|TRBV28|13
ASSSASGASVEQF
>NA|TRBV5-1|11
ASSSQGNYEQY
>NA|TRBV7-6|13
ASSLGYSDLHEQF
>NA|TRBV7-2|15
ASSFTLRLAGDNEQF
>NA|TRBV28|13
ASTHGAPRTDTQY
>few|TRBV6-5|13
ASSYLLDRQETQY
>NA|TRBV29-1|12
SVYSRGHGNEQF
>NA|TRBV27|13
ASKPIGGRNYEQY
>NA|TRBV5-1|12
AGSPGWGFYEQY
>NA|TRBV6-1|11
ASSDPFNEKLF
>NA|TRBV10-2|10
AGSEEGETQY
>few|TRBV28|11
ASSRQGPYGYT
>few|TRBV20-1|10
SATGGDYGYT
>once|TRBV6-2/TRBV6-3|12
ASSYRRGNHGYT
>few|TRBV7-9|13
ASSLTLLGYNEQY
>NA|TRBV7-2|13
ASSPGQGANEKLF
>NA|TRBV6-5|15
ASSYGYRTRSSYGYT
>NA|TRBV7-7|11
ASSQGGAGEQY
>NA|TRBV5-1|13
ASSSGTGNTGELF
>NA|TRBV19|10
ASSIREDEQF
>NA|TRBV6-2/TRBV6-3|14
ASRTQGSPRGETQY
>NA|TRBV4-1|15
ASSQDWRSMGYNEQF
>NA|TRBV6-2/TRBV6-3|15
ASSYARLAGLSYEQY
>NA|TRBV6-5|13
ASSQTRFERYGYT
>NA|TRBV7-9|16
ASSRLPVQGVFLYEQY
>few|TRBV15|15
ATSRGGGIARTDTQY
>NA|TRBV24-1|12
ATSVGVSEETQY
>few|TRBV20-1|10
SADTLNYGYT
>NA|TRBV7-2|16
VSTLKTLAGKSTDTQY
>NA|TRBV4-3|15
ASSQGIAENSYNEQF
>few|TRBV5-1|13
ASAKDSQSQETQY
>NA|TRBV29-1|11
SVDRQGTYEQY
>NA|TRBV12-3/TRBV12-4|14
ASSQFYSQSNYGYT
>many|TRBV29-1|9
SVEGTDTQY